This T cell receptor beta chain was sequenced for a study of T cells in Graves' hyperthyroidism and ophthalmopathy. Trimming shortened V by 6 bases and J by 1 base, and 4 bases separated the two germline ends. This CDR3 comprises 12 residues. In germline, CDR1 is MDHEN, CDR2 SYDVKM. This clonotype was counted at least ten times. Researchers took RNA transcripts and amplified the TCR beta CDR3 regions from them. The primer set for the first-round RT-PCR of the TCR CDR3 was HTBI. TCRdb re-called the multiplex PCR reads with MiXCR, one entry per CDR3 protein. The table includes 500,000 to 750,000 distinct CDR3 sequences, 13% to 15% detected once.

The clonotype comes from a woman younger than 35 with Graves' ophthalmopathy. V usage is TRBV28 and J usage is TRBJ1-3, with D unresolved. Sequenced: blood. The CDR3 reads CASRDSGNTIYF. CDR3 nucleotides: TGTGCCAGCAGAGATTCTGGAAACACCATATATTTT.